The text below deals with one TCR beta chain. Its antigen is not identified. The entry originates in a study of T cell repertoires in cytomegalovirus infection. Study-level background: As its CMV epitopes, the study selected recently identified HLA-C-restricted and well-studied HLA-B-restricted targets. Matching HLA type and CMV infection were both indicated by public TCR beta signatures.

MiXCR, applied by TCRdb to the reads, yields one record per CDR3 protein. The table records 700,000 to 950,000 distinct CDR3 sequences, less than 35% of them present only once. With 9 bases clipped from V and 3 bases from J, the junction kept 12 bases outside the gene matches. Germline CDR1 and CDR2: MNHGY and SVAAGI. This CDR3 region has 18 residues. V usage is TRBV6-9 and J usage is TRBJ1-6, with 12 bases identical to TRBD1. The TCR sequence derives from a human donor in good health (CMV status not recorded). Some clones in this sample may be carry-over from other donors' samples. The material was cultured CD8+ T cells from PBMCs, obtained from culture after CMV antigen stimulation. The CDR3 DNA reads TGTGCCAGTTTACCGGGACAGGGGGCCCCCGGCTATAATTCACCCCTCCACTTT. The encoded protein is CASLPGQGAPGYNSPLHF.